A single sample is the source of the 32 T cell receptor beta chains below, sequenced in a study of a mutant IDH1 vaccine in newly diagnosed glioma. TCRdb's copy holds only in-frame clones and misses some; the assay was immunoSEQ multiplex PCR. This table has 110,000 or so clones, 75% to 90% appearing once. Which antigens these TCRs recognize remains unknown. Time point specified: week 11, during vaccination. It was 300 ug of mutant IDH1 20-mer peptide that made up each vaccine dose, given with topical imiquimod. This specimen consisted of PBMCs, obtained from a glioma patient whose treatment included an IDH1 peptide vaccine. The origin of the receptors is a woman between 45 and 60 years old with glioma.

V and J are TRBV6-5 and TRBJ1-1; TRBD1 aligns across 8 bases. Germline CDR1 is MNHEY and CDR2 is SVGAGI. Losses at the gene ends were 2 bases for V and 1 base for J; bases not matched to a gene: 6. The CDR3 has 16 amino acids. CDR3 DNA: TGTGCCAGCAGTTACGGGACAGGTAGGCGGAACACTGAAGCTTTCTTT. It translates to CASSYGTGRRNTEAFF.

The chain is built from TRBV6-5 and TRBJ2-5; possible D gene TRBD2, 6 bases. Trimming pared 6 bases from V and 2 bases from J, leaving 16 bases between. The CDR3 spans 15 residues. Germline CDR1 reads MNHEY; CDR2 reads SVGAGI. The CDR3 loop reads CASRGRKAGQETQYF. The CDR3 bases are TGTGCCAGCAGGGGGCGGAAAGCGGGTCAAGAGACCCAGTACTTC.

The chain joins TRBV20-1 to TRBJ2-3, with D possibly TRBD2 on 5 matching bases. V lost 4 bases and J lost 9, with 8 bases in between. Germline V lookup: CDR1 DFQATT, CDR2 SNEGSKA (reference sequence). This CDR3 is built from 10 residues. The CDR3 spells CSATADTQYF. CDR3 sequence (DNA): TGCAGTGCTACAGCGGACACGCAGTATTTT.

The chain combines TRBV7-3 with TRBJ2-7; D ambiguous. V lost 4 bases and J lost 7, with 14 bases in between. The CDR3 runs to 13 residues. Looked up from germline, CDR1 is SGHTA and CDR2 is FQGTGA. The CDR3 nucleotides are TGTGCCAGCAGCTCACGTGGGGTTGGGGAGCAGTACTTC. Residues: CASSSRGVGEQYF. Full variable domain (outside the CDR3, taken from reference TRBV7-3 and TRBJ2-7): GAGVSQTPSNKVTEKGKYVELRCDPISGHTALYWYRQSLGQGPEFLIYFQGTGAADDSGLPNDRFFAVRPEGSVSTLKIQRTERGDSAVYLCASSSRGVGEQYFGPGTRLTVT.

V usage is TRBV5-6 and J usage is TRBJ2-7; 7 bases line up with TRBD1. This CDR3 contains 13 residues. V shed 6 bases and J 0 bases; nucleotides not matched to a gene: 3. CDR1 is SGHDT and CDR2 is YYEEEE in the germline V gene. The CDR3 here is CASTGTDSYEQYF. CDR3 in DNA: TGTGCCAGCACCGGGACAGACTCCTACGAGCAGTACTTC. Full variable domain (outside the CDR3, taken from reference TRBV5-6 and TRBJ2-7): DAGVTQSPTHLIKTRGQQVTLRCSPKSGHDTVSWYQQALGQGPQFIFQYYEEEERQRGNFPDRFSGHQFPNYSSELNVNALLLGDSALYLCASTGTDSYEQYFGPGTRLTVT.

The chain is built from TRBV9 and TRBJ1-1; D might be TRBD1 (5 bases). The germline gives CDR1 SGDLS, CDR2 YYNGEE. V lost 4 bases, J lost 1 base, and 8 bases lay in between. The length of the CDR3 is 13 residues. CDR3 region: CASSLTGNTEAFF. The CDR3 nucleotides are TGTGCCAGCAGCTTAACAGGGAACACTGAAGCTTTCTTT.

This chain uses TRBV19 with TRBJ2-7; D tentatively fits TRBD1 or TRBD2 (5 bases each). The V end lost 10 bases, the J end lost 1 base, and 20 bases lay between the germline ends. Germline V gene lookup returns CDR1 LNHDA and CDR2 SQIVND (reference sequence). The CDR3 consists of 15 residues. CDR3 bases: TGTGCCACCTCCTCACCGGGACGGACGTCCTACGAGCAGTACTTC. Its translation: CATSSPGRTSYEQYF.

This chain connects TRBV5-1 to TRBJ1-1; D call uncertain. This CDR3 comprises 14 residues. Germline loops: CDR1 SGHRS, CDR2 YFSETQ. V gave up 0 bases and J gave up 4 bases, with 10 bases separating them. The chain's CDR3 is CASSLEAGITEAFF. CDR3 nucleotides: TGCGCCAGCAGCTTGGAGGCTGGGATCACTGAAGCTTTCTTT.

The chain is built from TRBV11-1 and TRBJ1-2, with D possibly being TRBD1 (6 bases). V shed 1 base and J shed 6 bases, with 9 bases lying between them. The CDR3 is made up of 13 amino acids. Germline V gene lookup returns CDR1 SGHAT and CDR2 FQDESV (reference sequence). For the CDR3, the DNA is TGTGCCAGCAGCTTAGGGTCAGGGGATGGCTACACCTTC. This codes for CASSLGSGDGYTF.

The rearrangement uses TRBV6-6 and TRBJ1-2, with D perhaps TRBD1 (6 bases). This CDR3 has 13 residues. V shed 4 bases and J shed 4 bases, with 10 bases lying between them. Germline V gene data show CDR1 as MNHNY and CDR2 as SVGAGI (reference sequence). CDR3 nucleotides: TGTGCCAGCAGTTTACAGGGAGCCTATGGCTACACCTTC. Protein: CASSLQGAYGYTF.

This chain joins TRBV28 and TRBJ2-1; possible D gene TRBD2, 6 bases. Trimming cost V 8 bases and J 3 bases, with 23 bases left between them. This CDR3 region has 17 residues. Germline V CDR1 and CDR2: MDHEN, SYDVKM. In DNA, the CDR3 is TGTGCCAGCTCTCGCCTCCTTAGCGGAACCAGCTACAATGAGCAGTTCTTC. It is translated as CASSRLLSGTSYNEQFF.

V gene TRBV6-5 combines with J gene TRBJ2-2; possible D gene TRBD1, 5 bases. The CDR3 spans 13 residues. Trimming shortened V by 6 bases and J by 8 bases, and 13 bases separated the two germline ends. Germline assignment: CDR1 MNHEY and CDR2 SVGAGI. This CDR3 is CASRRQGLGELFF. CDR3 DNA: TGTGCCAGCAGGCGGCAGGGTTTAGGGGAGCTGTTTTTT.

This chain links TRBV5-1 with TRBJ2-3, with 14 bases matching TRBD2. In germline, CDR1 is SGHRS, CDR2 YFSETQ. There are 16 residues in the CDR3. With V trimmed by 3 bases and J by 4 bases, 4 bases remained unmatched. The CDR3 DNA sequence: TGCGCCAGCAGCTCGATGGGACTAGCGGGAGCAGATACGCAGTATTTT. Its translation: CASSSMGLAGADTQYF.

The rearrangement uses TRBV6-6 and TRBJ1-2, with 8 bases matching TRBD1. Germline CDR1 MNHNY, CDR2 SVGAGI (reference sequence). Trimming removed 4 bases from V and 7 bases from J; junction bases left unmatched: 8. This CDR3 contains 14 residues. Here the CDR3 reads CASSLQDRELGYTF. Written as DNA, the CDR3 is TGTGCCAGCAGTTTACAGGACAGGGAACTTGGCTACACCTTC.

The rearrangement uses TRBV6-1 and TRBJ1-1; no definite D call. Trimming stripped 6 bases from V and 8 bases from J, with 10 bases between. Germline V CDR1 and CDR2: MNHNS, SASEGT. CDR3 size: 11 residues. CDR3 nucleotides: TGTGCCAGCAGCTTTCTAGGGGAAGCTTTCTTT. As protein: CASSFLGEAFF.

The CDR3 loop is CASRTHGLLEQYF. The CDR3 region has the DNA TGTGCCAGCAGAACACACGGACTGCTCGAGCAGTACTTC. The V and J genes are TRBV27 and TRBJ2-7; D is perhaps TRBD2 (5 bases). The CDR3 is 13 residues long. Germline V gives CDR1 MNHEY, CDR2 SMNVEV (reference sequence). With 6 bases removed from V and 6 bases from J, the gap between germline ends came to 15 bases.

The chain recombines TRBV12-5 with TRBJ1-1; no reliable D call. The germline gives CDR1 LGHNT, CDR2 FRNRAP. Trimming removed 1 base at V and 4 bases at J, with 4 bases between. The CDR3 contains 12 residues. The CDR3 nucleotides are TGTGCTAGTGGTTTGGCGGTCACTGAAGCTTTCTTT. Its protein is CASGLAVTEAFF.

The chain uses TRBV11-3 and TRBJ2-2; 7 nucleotides align to TRBD2. Germline V gene data show CDR1 as SGHNT and CDR2 as YENEEA. The CDR3 contains 19 residues. The trim removed 3 bases at V and 3 bases at J, leaving 16 bases unmatched. This chain's CDR3 is CASSFYPIGGSIHTGELFF. The CDR3 coding sequence is TGTGCCAGCAGCTTTTATCCAATAGGCGGGAGTATACACACCGGGGAGCTGTTTTTT.

This chain connects TRBV6-1 to TRBJ1-4, with D perhaps TRBD1 (6 bases). The germline CDR1 and CDR2 sequences are MNHNS and SASEGT. The CDR3 has 17 amino acids. V was shortened by 1 base and J by 2 bases, with 14 bases between the two germline ends. The CDR3 nucleotides are TGTGCCAGCAGTGAAGGTCCTCCAGGGGCGACTAATGAAAAACTGTTTTTT. This encodes CASSEGPPGATNEKLFF.

The chain joins TRBV27 to TRBJ2-6, with D perhaps matching TRBD1 (6 bases). This CDR3 is built from 16 residues. Per germline, CDR1 MNHEY and CDR2 SMNVEV (reference sequence). V was clipped by 3 bases and J by 2 bases, with 11 bases between them. The CDR3 bases are TGTGCCAGCAGTTTTCTACAGGGAACTGGGGCCAACGTCCTGACTTTC. Protein: CASSFLQGTGANVLTF.

The chain carries TRBV9 and TRBJ2-4; perhaps D is TRBD1 or TRBD2 (5 bases each). The CDR3 covers 14 residues. V dropped 0 bases and J dropped 1 base, with 5 bases sitting between them. Germline CDR1 SGDLS, CDR2 YYNGEE. The CDR3, as DNA: TGTGCCAGCAGCGTAGGGGGGGCCAAAAACATTCAGTACTTC. It yields the protein CASSVGGAKNIQYF.

The V and J genes are TRBV2 and TRBJ1-1; 8 positions agree with TRBD1. The V gene end was trimmed by 8 bases and the J gene end by 9 bases; junction bases not matched to a gene: 5. The CDR3 contains 11 residues. Germline assignment: CDR1 SNHLY and CDR2 FYNNEI. In DNA form, the CDR3 reads TGTGCCAGCCGGACAGGGACCCAAGCTTTCTTT. This codes for CASRTGTQAFF.

This chain links TRBV7-8 with TRBJ1-5, with D unresolved. CDR3 size: 16 residues. The germline CDR1 and CDR2 sequences are SGHVS and FQNEAQ. The V gene lost 1 base and the J gene lost 0 bases, with 10 bases spanning the gap. The DNA of the CDR3 is TGTGCCAGCAGCTTAGTGGCCGGCAGTAGCAATCAGCCCCAGCATTTT. Its protein product is CASSLVAGSSNQPQHF.

This sequence joins TRBV7-3 and TRBJ2-2; 9 bases are a match to TRBD1. The V gene's germline CDR1 is SGHTA and CDR2 FQGTGA. V shed 5 bases and J 4 bases; nucleotides not matched to a gene: 5. The CDR3 sequence is 15 residues long. CDR3 in DNA: TGTGCCAGCAGCCCCGGGACAGGGATCACCGGGGAGCTGTTTTTT. It yields the protein CASSPGTGITGELFF.

The chain links TRBV5-1 to TRBJ2-2; tentative D call: TRBD1 (6 bases). The germline V gene has CDR1 SGHRS and CDR2 YFSETQ. V lost 0 bases, J lost 2 bases, and 11 bases lay in between. The CDR3 sequence is 16 residues long. CDR3 coding DNA: TGCGCCAGCAGCTTGGTCAGGGGTGCAAACACCGGGGAGCTGTTTTTT. Translation: CASSLVRGANTGELFF.

The chain recombines TRBV19 with TRBJ1-1; 7 bases fit TRBD1. Germline V gene lookup returns CDR1 LNHDA and CDR2 SQIVND (reference sequence). The V and J ends lost 6 bases and 4 bases, in that order; junction bases with no gene match: 11. The CDR3 length is 15 residues. CDR3: CASRPGDRLFTEAFF. CDR3 nucleotides: TGTGCCAGTAGACCCGGGGACAGACTTTTCACTGAAGCTTTCTTT.

This chain uses TRBV7-9 with TRBJ2-7, with 9 bases matching TRBD1. The germline V gene has CDR1 SEHNR and CDR2 FQNEAQ (reference sequence). Germline trimming cut 10 bases from V and 3 bases from J; bases unmatched to any gene: 7. The CDR3 sequence is 13 residues long. The CDR3 coding sequence is TGTGCCACCTCGACAGGGGGTAACTACGAGCAGTACTTC. Its protein product is CATSTGGNYEQYF.

The J gene is TRBJ2-5, the V gene TRBV7-2, with D perhaps matching TRBD2 (5 bases). The CDR3 loop spans 13 amino acids. Trimming took 1 base from V and 5 from J, leaving 8 bases between them. The germline CDR1 and CDR2 sequences are SGHTA and FQGNSA. CDR3 region: CASSLGGYETQYF. Written as DNA, the CDR3 is TGTGCCAGCAGCTTAGGAGGGTACGAGACCCAGTACTTC.

The J gene is TRBJ1-1, the V gene TRBV11-2; tentatively, D is TRBD1 (5 bases). Germline V gene sequence: CDR1 SGHAT, CDR2 FQNNGV. This CDR3 contains 16 residues. Between the trimmed V and J ends, which lost 5 bases and 0 bases, there was a span of 16 bases. The CDR3: CASSPSGGALNTEAFF. The DNA for the CDR3 is TGTGCCAGCAGCCCCTCCGGCGGGGCCTTGAACACTGAAGCTTTCTTT.

V usage is TRBV15 and J usage is TRBJ2-1; D call uncertain. Germline V CDR1 and CDR2: LNHNV, YYDKDF (reference sequence). V was shortened by 0 bases and J by 1 base, with 7 bases between the two germline ends. CDR3 size: 15 residues. The chain's CDR3 is CATSREGASYNEQFF. For the CDR3, the DNA is TGTGCCACCAGCAGAGAGGGCGCTTCCTACAATGAGCAGTTCTTC.

The chain recombines TRBV6-5 with TRBJ1-1; D possibly corresponds to TRBD1 (6 bases). The germline CDR1 and CDR2 sequences are MNHEY and SVGAGI. Deletions cut 4 bases from V and 4 bases from J, with 13 bases between. The CDR3 sequence is 14 residues long. The CDR3 is CASSSTGMGTEAFF. The DNA for the CDR3 is TGTGCCAGCAGTTCCACAGGGATGGGCACTGAAGCTTTCTTT.

The chain links TRBV4-1 to TRBJ2-5; D may be TRBD2 (5 bases). Germline loops: CDR1 MGHRA, CDR2 YSYEKL. The CDR3 runs to 17 residues. The V end lost 5 bases, the J end lost 5 bases, and 24 bases lay between the germline ends. CDR3 residues: CASSDLASSSVRETQYF. Here the CDR3 DNA reads TGCGCCAGCAGCGACTTAGCTAGCTCCTCAGTACGTGAGACCCAGTACTTC.